Presented here are 16 T cell receptor beta chains from one specimen sequenced in a study of OX40 agonist ivuxolimab in advanced cancers. TCRdb keeps only in-frame clones here, not all; method: immunoSEQ multiplex PCR. The table records about 92,000 clones, about 91% of them present only once. Sample: CD4+ or CD8+ T cells sorted from blood, taken in a trial of the OX40 agonist ivuxolimab. All receptors derive from an adult with an advanced solid tumor such as melanoma, head and neck, liver or kidney cancer.

The DNA for the CDR3 is TGTGCCAGCAGTTTATCCGTTCCGGAGACCCAGTACTTC. It is translated as CASSLSVPETQYF. J is TRBJ2-5 and V is TRBV28; no definite D call. The V end lost 1 base, the J end lost 5 bases, and 8 bases lay between the germline ends. CDR1 and CDR2 (germline): MDHEN, SYDVKM. The CDR3 covers 13 residues.

This clone was counted a single time. The chain links TRBV18 to TRBJ2-5, with a possible D match to TRBD1 (5 bases). Trimming shortened V by 2 bases and J by 2 bases, and 9 bases separated the two germline ends. Germline V gene lookup returns CDR1 KGHSH and CDR2 LQKENI. The CDR3 has 14 residues. The CDR3 sequence: CASSPMAGQETQYF. In nucleotides, the CDR3 is TGTGCCAGCTCACCAATGGCAGGGCAAGAGACCCAGTACTTC.

This chain joins TRBV2 and TRBJ2-1; 13 bases fit TRBD2. V lost 0 bases to trimming and J lost 9 bases; unmatched junction nucleotides: 2. The CDR3 runs to 15 residues. Germline V CDR1 and CDR2: SNHLY, FYNNEI. CDR3 loop: CASSEAGLAGTEQFF. Here the CDR3 DNA reads TGTGCCAGCAGTGAAGCGGGACTAGCGGGAACTGAGCAGTTCTTC.

The chain links TRBV5-1 to TRBJ2-2; D uncertain. The CDR3 is made up of 13 amino acids. From germline, CDR1 is SGHRS and CDR2 YFSETQ. V lost 2 bases to trimming and J lost 6 bases, with 8 bases between them. CDR3 region: CASSFQLPGELFF. For the CDR3, the DNA is TGCGCCAGCAGCTTCCAGCTTCCCGGGGAGCTGTTTTTT.

The chain has TRBV7-2 and TRBJ2-5; 12 nucleotides match TRBD2. Per the germline V gene, CDR1 is SGHTA and CDR2 is FQGNSA. The CDR3 contains 16 residues. V trimming: 6 bases; J trimming: 5 bases; junction bases outside the gene matches: 10. CDR3 protein: CASSSLAGGPWETQYF. CDR3 nucleotides: TGTGCCAGCAGTTCGCTAGCGGGAGGGCCCTGGGAGACCCAGTACTTC.

The table lists this clone with a few counts. This rearrangement joins TRBV27 to TRBJ2-7, with TRBD1 identical over 7 bases. The CDR3 is 14 amino acids. Germline V gene data show CDR1 as MNHEY and CDR2 as SMNVEV (reference sequence). The V segment lost 5 bases and the J segment 2 bases; nucleotides outside the gene matches: 6. CDR3: CASSARQGPYEQYF. The CDR3 DNA follows: TGTGCCAGCAGTGCCCGACAGGGCCCCTACGAGCAGTACTTC.

The gene calls are TRBV5-1 and TRBJ2-5; perhaps TRBD2 as D (6 bases). Germline values: CDR1 SGHRS, CDR2 YFSETQ. The CDR3 is made up of 14 amino acids. V was trimmed by 5 bases and J by 3 bases, leaving 14 bases between them. Written as DNA, the CDR3 is TGCGCCAGCAGACTAGCCCAGACCGAAGAGACCCAGTACTTC. This sequence encodes CASRLAQTEETQYF.

This clone showed up just a few times. At the DNA level, this CDR3 is encoded by other sequences in the same sample as well. The V gene is TRBV5-1, the J gene TRBJ1-1, with D hard to call. Germline V gives CDR1 SGHRS, CDR2 YFSETQ. Trimming removed 0 bases at V and 1 base at J, with 7 bases between. There are 14 residues in the CDR3. The CDR3 sequence: CASSLAQTNTEAFF. As DNA, the CDR3 is TGCGCCAGCAGCTTGGCGCAAACGAACACTGAAGCTTTCTTT.

The chain is built from TRBV6-6 and TRBJ2-7; 7 bases map to TRBD1. Unmatched junction bases numbered 2, after V lost 4 bases and J lost 2 bases. This CDR3 has 13 amino acids. Germline lookup yields CDR1 MNHNY and CDR2 SVGAGI (reference sequence). The chain's CDR3 is CASSSGQTYEQYF. DNA of the CDR3: TGTGCCAGCAGTTCGGGACAGACCTACGAGCAGTACTTC.

V and J are TRBV7-2 and TRBJ1-5; 8 bases agree with TRBD1. CDR3 length: 14 amino acids. Trimming removed 5 bases from V and 6 bases from J; junction bases left unmatched: 6. Germline assignment: CDR1 SGHTA and CDR2 FQGNSA. CDR3 DNA: TGTGCCAGCAGCCAGGACAGGGTGGGTCAGCCCCAGCATTTT. Translating it yields CASSQDRVGQPQHF.

V and J are TRBV6-1 and TRBJ1-5; D not certain. CDR1 and CDR2 (germline): MNHNS, SASEGT. The CDR3 contains 15 residues. V was clipped by 2 bases and J by 6 bases, with 14 bases between them. The CDR3 sequence: CASSEYLEVFQPQHF. The CDR3, as DNA: TGTGCCAGCAGTGAATATTTAGAGGTTTTTCAGCCCCAGCATTTT.

The chain recombines TRBV5-6 with TRBJ1-1; 8 nucleotides match TRBD1. Germline V gene data show CDR1 as SGHDT and CDR2 as YYEEEE. This CDR3 region has 14 residues. Germline trimming cut 4 bases from V and 0 bases from J; bases unmatched to any gene: 2. The CDR3 loop is CASSRQGLNTEAFF. CDR3 DNA sequence: TGTGCCAGCAGCCGACAGGGGTTGAACACTGAAGCTTTCTTT.

The chain recombines TRBV7-9 with TRBJ2-3; 8 positions agree with TRBD1. Germline V gene data show CDR1 as SEHNR and CDR2 as FQNEAQ (reference sequence). V lost 5 bases and J lost 1; bases outside the gene matches: 5. This CDR3 comprises 15 residues. CDR3 sequence (DNA): TGTGCCAGCAGCCCCAGACAGGGGCGCACAGATACGCAGTATTTT. It codes for CASSPRQGRTDTQYF.

J is TRBJ2-1 and V is TRBV28; 9 bases agree with TRBD2. Trimming at V came to 1 base and at J to 6 bases, leaving 7 bases not matched to a gene. Germline lookup yields CDR1 MDHEN and CDR2 SYDVKM. The CDR3 length is 16 residues. The CDR3 here is CASSLFGLAGPNEQFF. The DNA of the CDR3 is TGTGCCAGCAGTTTATTCGGTCTAGCGGGGCCCAATGAGCAGTTCTTC.

CDR3 sequence: CASSPSSGRRYNEQFF. The CDR3 coding sequence is TGTGCCAGCTCACCCAGTTCGGGACGGCGGTACAATGAGCAGTTCTTC. This chain links TRBV18 with TRBJ2-1; D possibly matches TRBD1 or TRBD2 (5 bases each). Germline CDR1 and CDR2: KGHSH and LQKENI. CDR3 length equals 16 residues. Trimming took 3 bases from V and 4 from J, leaving 16 bases between them.

This chain uses TRBV11-2 with TRBJ2-2, with D hard to call. Trimming removed 0 bases from V and 3 bases from J, with 2 bases in between. The CDR3 sequence is 13 residues long. Germline values: CDR1 SGHAT, CDR2 FQNNGV. CDR3 loop: CASSLEYTGELFF. The DNA for the CDR3 is TGTGCCAGCAGCTTAGAGTACACCGGGGAGCTGTTTTTT.